Below, one T cell receptor (beta chain) is given with its context. The antigen it recognizes is unknown. No base quality information exists; no much larger clone differs at one position. The data are from a study of blood T cell repertoires in COVID-19 (dated by TCRdb to between 2020 and 2021). Regarding the study in general: Samples from collaborators originated in the United States, Italy and Spain and spanned both the acute and convalescent phases of COVID-19. The material from the prospective study consisted of cDNA or gDNA derived from T cells, B-cell-depleted T cells, or PBMCs. Deeply sampled blood TCRbeta repertoires from subjects exposed to, actively infected with, or recovered from COVID-19 were included in the dataset. The repertoires were released in a freely available public database meant as a resource for research on the immune response to SARS-CoV-2. Samples were obtained from the ongoing ImmuneRACE study (first 160 participants) and from about 1,300 subjects provided by 6 global collaborators. Nearly every sample came with metadata listing a de-identified subject ID, COVID-19 status, age in years and sex. HLA class I and class II types, where available, came from metadata supplied by the sample provider rather than from assay-based typing.

Collaborating institutions collected whole blood in K2EDTA tubes following their own protocols. For TCRbeta analysis, collaborator samples were shipped as frozen whole blood, as isolated PBMCs, or as DNA extracted from either sample type. CDR1 and CDR2 are read off the germline V gene (reference sequence) as MNHEY and SMNVEV. Trimming leaves V shorter by 6 bases and J shorter by 10 bases, with the junction holding 8 bases beyond the gene matches. The CDR3 runs 14 amino acids, cysteine and phenylalanine included. The retained sequence is limited to the CDR3, 42 bases, with the frame set at the first base. TCRbeta CDR3 regions were amplified from genomic DNA using the immunoSEQ Assay, a bias-controlled multiplex PCR. Processing in the source paper ran as follows. The number of nucleated cells in each sample was estimated by amplification of reference gene primers within the assay. To quantify the absolute abundance of each unique TCRbeta CDR3 rearrangement, sequence reads were collapsed and filtered. For each sample, productive Simpson clonality was calculated by taking the square root of Simpson's diversity index across productive rearrangements. The immuneACCESS repertoire file appears here via TCRdb, limited to in-frame rearrangements. These files lack a portion of the clones; in checked studies, under half of the deficit traces to unresolved V genes, and the cause of the others is not known. V, J and clone size are taken as reported in that table, and D and trimming were inferred from the DNA itself. The sample table contains about 50,000 clones; only one count was recorded for approximately 86% of them. The top ten hold over 15% of the sample.

Study-wide findings and limitations: The amount of clinical and demographic metadata varied by source and participant and was provided uncurated.

The clonotype comes from a man aged 40-49 years with acute or convalescent COVID-19. The sequenced material came from peripheral blood. This chain joins TRBV27 to TRBJ2-1, with 11 bases aligning to TRBD2. The CDR3 reads as follows: CASSPGLAAREQFF. The DNA reads as follows: TGTGCCAGCAGCCCGGGACTAGCGGCTCGGGAGCAGTTCTTC.